Each of the 25 T cell receptor beta chains below was sequenced from the same sample in a study of OX40 agonist ivuxolimab in advanced cancers. TCRdb's copy holds only in-frame clones and misses some; the assay was immunoSEQ multiplex PCR. The sample yields approximately 84,000 clones, roughly 89% seen once. Material: CD4+ or CD8+ T cells sorted from blood, obtained in a trial of the OX40 agonist ivuxolimab. The source is an adult with an advanced solid tumor such as melanoma, head and neck, liver or kidney cancer.

The table lists this clone with a few counts. The chain recombines TRBV4-1 with TRBJ1-1; D unresolved. The CDR3 spans 14 residues. Germline assignment: CDR1 MGHRA and CDR2 YSYEKL. V was trimmed by 7 bases and J by 5 bases, leaving 17 bases between them. CDR3 DNA: TGCGCCAGCACTCGACTCGGACTCAATACTGAAGCTTTCTTT. Translation: CASTRLGLNTEAFF.

The chain is built from TRBV15 and TRBJ1-2; D gene ambiguous. Trimming took off 0 bases at V and 7 bases at J, with 12 bases between the two ends. This CDR3 region has 14 residues. CDR1 and CDR2 from the germline V gene are LNHNV and YYDKDF (reference sequence). CDR3 residues: CATSRDWVFGGYTF. The CDR3, as DNA: TGTGCCACCAGCAGAGATTGGGTGTTCGGTGGCTACACCTTC. Variable domain in full (rest from reference TRBV15 and TRBJ1-2): DAMVIQNPRYQVTQFGKPVTLSCSQTLNHNVMYWYQQKSSQAPKLLFHYYDKDFNNEADTPDNFQSRRPNTSFCFLDIRSPGLGDTAMYLCATSRDWVFGGYTFGSGTRLTVV.

The chain links TRBV5-1 to TRBJ2-2; 10 positions agree with TRBD1. The length of the CDR3 is 17 residues. V was pared by 2 bases and J by 7 bases, with 11 bases of the junction left unmatched. Per the germline V gene, CDR1 is SGHRS and CDR2 is YFSETQ. CDR3 protein: CASSFPSTGGVDGELFF. CDR3 bases: TGCGCCAGCAGCTTCCCCTCGACAGGGGGCGTAGACGGGGAGCTGTTTTTT.

This rearrangement joins TRBV27 to TRBJ2-1, with 9 positions matching TRBD2. Germline-derived CDR1 and CDR2 are MNHEY and SMNVEV (reference sequence). Trimming removed 2 bases from V and 5 bases from J; junction bases left unmatched: 4. The CDR3 covers 15 residues. The CDR3 spells CASSLLASGNNEQFF. CDR3 sequence (DNA): TGTGCCAGCAGTTTACTGGCTAGCGGGAACAATGAGCAGTTCTTC.

This clone showed up just once. DNA for the CDR3: TGTGCCACCAGCAGGAAACTAGGCCAGGGTACCTACGAGCAGTACTTC. Its translation: CATSRKLGQGTYEQYF. This chain connects TRBV15 to TRBJ2-7; D may match TRBD1 or TRBD2 (5 bases each). Trimming pared 3 bases from V and 2 bases from J, leaving 17 bases between. The CDR3 contains 16 residues. Per the germline V gene, CDR1 is LNHNV and CDR2 is YYDKDF (reference sequence).

The gene calls are TRBV7-6 and TRBJ1-6, with 9 bases matching TRBD1. The trim removed 3 bases at V and 7 bases at J, leaving 1 base unmatched. The germline V gene has CDR1 SGHVS and CDR2 FNYEAQ. CDR3 length: 14 amino acids. CDR3 region: CASSFDRGNSPLHF. For the CDR3, the DNA is TGTGCCAGCAGCTTCGACAGGGGGAATTCACCCCTCCACTTT.

The chain has TRBV7-9 and TRBJ1-2; D gene ambiguous. The V end was cut by 3 bases, the J end by 0 bases, with 17 bases between. Germline assignment: CDR1 SEHNR and CDR2 FQNEAQ (reference sequence). The CDR3 runs 17 residues. CDR3 in DNA: TGTGCCAGCAGCTTGCTGAAATCCCCGGATCCTAACTATGGCTACACCTTC. Its translation is CASSLLKSPDPNYGYTF.

This clone was observed a few times. The chain joins TRBV30 to TRBJ1-5, with no clear D. The CDR3 covers 13 residues. V lost 0 bases, J lost 5 bases, and 8 bases lay in between. The germline gives CDR1 GTSNPN, CDR2 SVGIG (reference sequence). The CDR3 spells CAWSVGEHQPQHF. As DNA, the CDR3 is TGTGCCTGGAGTGTTGGCGAACATCAGCCCCAGCATTTT.

CDR3: CASRNSGGANYGYTF. Here the CDR3 DNA reads TGTGCCAGCAGGAATTCAGGGGGAGCTAACTATGGCTACACCTTC. The chain recombines TRBV6-1 with TRBJ1-2; 7 positions match TRBD1. Per germline, CDR1 MNHNS and CDR2 SASEGT. The CDR3 extends over 15 amino acids. After removal of 6 bases from V and 0 bases from J, the junction contained 7 bases not matched to a gene.

The genes are TRBV5-1 and TRBJ1-3; possibly TRBD1 for D (5 bases). From germline, CDR1 is SGHRS and CDR2 YFSETQ. Deletions cut 3 bases from V and 4 bases from J, with 14 bases between. The CDR3 extends over 15 amino acids. The CDR3 protein is CASSSTVGFGNTIYF. DNA of the CDR3: TGCGCCAGCAGCTCGACAGTAGGCTTCGGAAACACCATATATTTT.

This clone occurred once. V gene TRBV19 combines with J gene TRBJ1-1; D perhaps matches TRBD1 (6 bases). The V gene's germline CDR1 is LNHDA and CDR2 SQIVND (reference sequence). V was shortened by 9 bases and J by 1 base, with 18 bases between the two germline ends. This CDR3 comprises 15 residues. The CDR3 reads CASTVGGGWNTEAFF. In nucleotides, the CDR3 is TGTGCCAGCACAGTAGGCGGGGGCTGGAACACTGAAGCTTTCTTT.

The rearrangement uses TRBV28 and TRBJ1-2; unclear D gene. V was clipped by 5 bases and J by 8 bases, with 15 bases between them. This CDR3 has 13 residues. CDR1 is MDHEN, CDR2 SYDVKM, per germline. The CDR3 region is CASSPDPKRGYTF. CDR3 in DNA: TGTGCCAGCAGTCCAGACCCGAAACGGGGCTACACCTTC.

This chain uses TRBV5-4 with TRBJ2-1; 10 nucleotides align to TRBD2. Per the germline V gene, CDR1 is SGHNT and CDR2 is YYREEE (reference sequence). V was pared by 3 bases and J by 1 base, with 4 bases of the junction left unmatched. The CDR3 runs 16 residues. CDR3 protein: CASSSPGLASYNEQFF. The DNA for the CDR3 is TGTGCCAGCAGCTCGCCGGGACTAGCGTCCTACAATGAGCAGTTCTTC.

This clone was seen a single time. The chain links TRBV2 to TRBJ2-1; 12 bases are a match to TRBD2. Trimming cost V 2 bases and J 7 bases; bases outside gene matches: 6. Germline V gene lookup returns CDR1 SNHLY and CDR2 FYNNEI. There are 16 residues in the CDR3. CDR3 amino acids: CASSETLAGGRNEQFF. The CDR3 DNA reads as TGTGCCAGCAGTGAAACCCTAGCGGGAGGGCGTAATGAGCAGTTCTTC.

The chain employs TRBV10-1 and TRBJ2-3; 10 nucleotides line up with TRBD2. The CDR3 runs to 14 residues. CDR1 and CDR2 from the germline V gene are WNHNN and SYGVQD (reference sequence). J lost 6 bases, V lost 6 bases, and 6 bases had no gene match. CDR3 bases: TGCGCCAGCAGGCTAGCGGGAGAAGGGGATACGCAGTATTTT. Residues: CASRLAGEGDTQYF.

In this sample, this clone turned up once. This chain joins TRBV5-6 and TRBJ1-4; D gene ambiguous. CDR3 size: 14 residues. Germline loops: CDR1 SGHDT, CDR2 YYEEEE. V dropped 2 bases and J dropped 0 bases, with 5 bases sitting between them. CDR3 in amino acids: CASSLQPTNEKLFF. The CDR3, as DNA: TGTGCCAGCAGCTTACAGCCAACTAATGAAAAACTGTTTTTT.

This sequence joins TRBV5-1 and TRBJ1-1, with a weak D call TRBD1 (6 bases). V gave up 4 bases and J gave up 6 bases, with 19 bases separating them. Germline assignment: CDR1 SGHRS and CDR2 YFSETQ. The CDR3 runs to 15 residues. The CDR3 loop is CASSPRTSGAAEAFF. CDR3 in DNA: TGCGCCAGCAGCCCCCGAACTTCGGGGGCGGCTGAAGCTTTCTTT. The full variable domain, with the rest looked up from reference TRBV5-1 and TRBJ1-1, is KAGVTQTPRYLIKTRGQQVTLSCSPISGHRSVSWYQQTPGQGLQFLFEYFSETQRNKGNFPGRFSGRQFSNSRSEMNVSTLELGDSALYLCASSPRTSGAAEAFFGQGTRLTVV.

This chain connects TRBV6-6 to TRBJ1-1; TRBD1 is a possible D gene (5 bases). The length of the CDR3 is 14 residues. Germline V gene lookup returns CDR1 MNHNY and CDR2 SVGAGI (reference sequence). V was shortened by 0 bases and J by 7 bases, with 12 bases between the two germline ends. In DNA form, the CDR3 reads TGTGCCAGCAGTTACTCGGGGAGGGGCCTTGAAGCTTTCTTT. This sequence encodes CASSYSGRGLEAFF.

This clone was seen just once. The DNA for the CDR3 is TGTGCCAGCAGCGCCGCAGGAGTTAGCTCCTACGAGCAGTACTTC. Encoded protein: CASSAAGVSSYEQYF. This chain links TRBV5-4 with TRBJ2-7; D remains unclear. The V gene lost 4 bases and the J gene lost 0 bases, with 14 bases spanning the gap. In germline, CDR1 is SGHNT, CDR2 YYREEE (reference sequence). The CDR3 runs 15 residues.

The genes are TRBV11-2 and TRBJ2-1; D ambiguous. Per germline, CDR1 SGHAT and CDR2 FQNNGV. The CDR3 runs 12 residues. Trimming removed 4 bases at V and 12 bases at J, with 13 bases between. The CDR3 loop reads CASSYSRSGQFF. As DNA, the CDR3 is TGTGCCAGCAGCTACTCCCGTTCGGGGCAGTTCTTC.

The chain links TRBV4-1 to TRBJ1-2, with D possibly matching TRBD1 (5 bases). Germline values: CDR1 MGHRA, CDR2 YSYEKL. The V and J ends lost 2 bases and 2 bases respectively, with 9 bases between them. CDR3 size: 14 residues. CDR3 region: CASSQPTGNYGYTF. CDR3 DNA: TGCGCCAGCAGCCAACCTACAGGAAACTATGGCTACACCTTC.

The chain carries TRBV5-1 and TRBJ2-7, with a weak D call TRBD1 (5 bases). From germline, CDR1 is SGHRS and CDR2 YFSETQ. Trimming left V 0 bases short and J 2 bases short, with 12 bases between. This CDR3 is 15 amino acids long. The DNA of the CDR3 is TGCGCCAGCAGCTTGGTAGGGGATAAGACCTACGAGCAGTACTTC. Amino acid sequence: CASSLVGDKTYEQYF.

The chain carries TRBV19 and TRBJ1-1; perhaps TRBD1 as D (5 bases). Trimming shortened V by 7 bases and J by 4 bases, and 16 bases separated the two germline ends. There are 14 residues in the CDR3. The V gene's germline CDR1 is LNHDA and CDR2 SQIVND (reference sequence). CDR3 in DNA: TGTGCCAGTACTAAACTGGAGGGGATCACTGAAGCTTTCTTT. This gives the protein CASTKLEGITEAFF.

V gene TRBV6-1 combines with J gene TRBJ2-2; TRBD1 matches at 8 bases. Germline CDR1 and CDR2: MNHNS and SASEGT. V lost 2 bases and J lost 4; bases outside the gene matches: 3. The length of the CDR3 is 15 residues. As DNA, the CDR3 is TGTGCCAGCAGTGAAAGGACAGGGAGCACCGGGGAGCTGTTTTTT. It yields the protein CASSERTGSTGELFF.

The chain links TRBV30 to TRBJ2-3, with a possible D match to TRBD2 (6 bases). V was cut by 3 bases and J by 3 bases, with 13 bases left in between. CDR3 size: 14 residues. Germline assignment: CDR1 GTSNPN and CDR2 SVGIG (reference sequence). The CDR3: CAWRTRLRTDTQYF. The CDR3 DNA sequence: TGTGCCTGGAGGACTAGGCTAAGAACAGATACGCAGTATTTT.